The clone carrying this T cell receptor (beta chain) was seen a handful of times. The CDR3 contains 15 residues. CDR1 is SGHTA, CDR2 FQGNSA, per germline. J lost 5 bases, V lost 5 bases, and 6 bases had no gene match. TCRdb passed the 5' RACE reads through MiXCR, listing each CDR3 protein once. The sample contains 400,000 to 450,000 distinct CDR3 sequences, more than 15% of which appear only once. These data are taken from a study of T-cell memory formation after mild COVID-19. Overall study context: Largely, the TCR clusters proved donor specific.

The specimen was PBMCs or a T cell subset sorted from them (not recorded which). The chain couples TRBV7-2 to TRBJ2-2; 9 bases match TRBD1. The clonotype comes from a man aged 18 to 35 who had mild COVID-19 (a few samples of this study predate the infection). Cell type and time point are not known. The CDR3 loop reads CASSLDRGWTGELFF. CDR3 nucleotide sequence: TGTGCCAGCAGCCTGGACAGGGGTTGGACCGGGGAGCTGTTTTTT.